Shown below are 18 T cell receptor beta chains from a single sample sequenced in a study of blood T cells in healthy people across ages. The second PCR ran about 6 to 12 cycles with a sample-barcoded 5' primer and J-beta primers. From the 5' RACE reads, TCRdb called clonotypes with MiXCR, one entry per CDR3 protein. The sample lists over 1,300,000 distinct CDR3 sequences; around 59% were seen once. The sequenced sample was blood. The receptor source for this set is a young man in good health.

This rearrangement joins TRBV20-1 to TRBJ2-7; tentative D call: TRBD1 (5 bases). Trimming removed 0 bases from V and 0 bases from J, with 12 bases in between. The CDR3 contains 15 residues. Germline V gives CDR1 DFQATT, CDR2 SNEGSKA (reference sequence). The CDR3 DNA follows: TGCAGTGCTAGAGATCTAAGGGGAAGCTCCTACGAGCAGTACTTC. Encoded protein: CSARDLRGSSYEQYF.

The genes are TRBV11-2 and TRBJ1-1; no clear D gene. V shed 5 bases and J shed 4 bases, with 20 bases lying between them. Per the germline V gene, CDR1 is SGHAT and CDR2 is FQNNGV. The CDR3 extends over 16 amino acids. The CDR3 DNA is TGTGCCAGCAGCCCCCCACCCCATAGAGTTGGCACTGAAGCTTTCTTT. Translating it yields CASSPPPHRVGTEAFF.

This chain uses TRBV3-1 with TRBJ2-1, with D tentatively TRBD1 (7 bases). The CDR3 has 15 amino acids. V lost 1 base to trimming and J lost 10 bases, with 17 bases between them. Per the germline V gene, CDR1 is LGHDT and CDR2 is YNNKEL (reference sequence). The CDR3 sequence is CASSQVGGQFYEQFF. In DNA, the CDR3 is TGTGCCAGCAGCCAAGTGGGGGGACAGTTCTACGAGCAGTTCTTC.

The chain is built from TRBV5-1 and TRBJ1-2, with D maybe TRBD1 (6 bases). CDR3 size: 15 residues. Trimming pared 0 bases from V and 6 bases from J, leaving 15 bases between. Germline V gene sequence: CDR1 SGHRS, CDR2 YFSETQ. DNA of the CDR3: TGCGCCAGCAGCTTGGAAGGCAGGGGTCCCCATGGCTACACCTTC. This gives the protein CASSLEGRGPHGYTF.

The chain recombines TRBV2 with TRBJ2-1; D unresolved. The CDR3 contains 15 residues. V lost 3 bases and J lost 3, with 12 bases in between. Germline loops: CDR1 SNHLY, CDR2 FYNNEI. In DNA, the CDR3 is TGTGCCAGCAGTGATGGGCCGCCGGTCTACAATGAGCAGTTCTTC. It codes for CASSDGPPVYNEQFF.

This chain links TRBV12-3 or TRBV12-4 with TRBJ2-3, with D maybe TRBD2 (5 bases). The length of the CDR3 is 14 residues. Trimming removed 2 bases from V and 5 bases from J, with 11 bases in between. CDR3 residues: CASSLTRAGDTQYF. CDR3 nucleotides: TGTGCCAGCAGTTTAACGCGGGCCGGAGATACGCAGTATTTT.

DNA of the CDR3: TGCGCCAGCAGCATAACCGGGACTAGCGGTGCGCCCGATACGCAGTATTTT. Protein sequence: CASSITGTSGAPDTQYF. The genes are TRBV5-1 and TRBJ2-3; the match to TRBD2 covers 11 bases. Germline CDR1 is SGHRS and CDR2 is YFSETQ. V lost 4 bases to trimming and J lost 6 bases; unmatched junction nucleotides: 13. The CDR3 is 17 amino acids.

V usage is TRBV12-3 or TRBV12-4 and J usage is TRBJ2-3, with D hard to call. V was pared by 9 bases and J by 2 bases, with 9 bases between. There are 12 residues in the CDR3. The CDR3 protein is CASSRHTDTQYF. DNA for the CDR3: TGTGCCAGTAGTCGACACACAGATACGCAGTATTTT.

The V and J genes are TRBV5-1 and TRBJ2-7; D may correspond to TRBD1 or TRBD2 (6 bases each). The DNA end is more similar to TRBJ2-4, so the J call may be wrong. The CDR3 spans 15 residues. The V gene's germline CDR1 is SGHRS and CDR2 YFSETQ. CDR3 in DNA: TGCGCCAGCAGCCCGGGAGACAGGTTCAAGGACATTCAGTACTTC. Residues: CASSPGDRFKDIQYF.

Written as DNA, the CDR3 is TGCGCCAGCAGCGCCGCTCCAGGCACAGATACGCAGTATTTT. As protein: CASSAAPGTDTQYF. The chain links TRBV4-3 to TRBJ2-3; D remains ambiguous. Germline V gene data show CDR1 as LGHNA and CDR2 as YSLEER. V was clipped by 5 bases and J by 1 base, with 10 bases between them. CDR3 length: 14 amino acids.

The table lists this clonotype with a few counts. V and J are TRBV12-3 or TRBV12-4 and TRBJ2-1; 9 positions agree with TRBD2. The CDR3 runs 15 residues. Trimming took 6 bases from V and 4 from J; bases not matched to a gene: 7. CDR3 in DNA: TGTGCCAGCAGGACTAACGCGGGAGGGTACAATGAGCAGTTCTTC. It yields the protein CASRTNAGGYNEQFF.

This clonotype showed up just once. This chain links TRBV5-1 with TRBJ2-5; D is uncertain. Germline lookup yields CDR1 SGHRS and CDR2 YFSETQ. This CDR3 comprises 13 residues. V lost 0 bases and J lost 3, with 6 bases in between. This CDR3 is CASSLDFEETQYF. CDR3 coding DNA: TGCGCCAGCAGCTTGGACTTCGAAGAGACCCAGTACTTC.

This clonotype was counted a single time. This chain uses TRBV10-3 with TRBJ2-5; 8 bases align to TRBD2. The V and J ends lost 4 bases and 9 bases, in that order; junction bases with no gene match: 10. This CDR3 is 14 amino acids long. The V gene's germline CDR1 is ENHRY and CDR2 SYGVKD. The CDR3 loop is CAISGTSGQGPQYF. In DNA, the CDR3 is TGTGCCATCAGTGGAACTAGCGGCCAAGGTCCCCAGTACTTC.

J is TRBJ2-1 and V is TRBV6-2 or TRBV6-3; 8 bases line up with TRBD1. The trim removed 0 bases at V and 9 bases at J, leaving 7 bases unmatched. Germline values: CDR1 MNHEY, CDR2 SVGEGT. The CDR3 covers 15 residues. CDR3 sequence (DNA): TGTGCCAGCAGTTACTCGGCGACAGGGGTGGGTGAGCAGTTCTTC. It is translated as CASSYSATGVGEQFF.

This chain uses TRBV20-1 with TRBJ2-1; 16 bases match TRBD2. Losses at the gene ends were 2 bases for V and 9 bases for J; bases not matched to a gene: 19. Looked up from germline, CDR1 is DFQATT and CDR2 is SNEGSKA (reference sequence). The CDR3 has 20 residues. CDR3 protein: CSARISGTSGLAGGLGEQFF. CDR3 in DNA: TGCAGTGCTAGAATCTCCGGGACGTCGGGACTAGCGGGAGGGCTTGGTGAGCAGTTCTTC.

The CDR3 DNA is TGTGCCAGCAGTTCCGCCCGGCAGGTCGGGGAGCTGTTTTTT. It encodes CASSSARQVGELFF. The rearrangement links TRBV27 to TRBJ2-2; D unresolved. Deletions cut 4 bases from V and 7 bases from J, with 13 bases between. Germline CDR1 is MNHEY and CDR2 is SMNVEV (reference sequence). This CDR3 comprises 14 residues.

Points on this clonotype: At one boundary the junction diverges from the germline segment, which might be a read error. The chain joins TRBV20-1 to TRBJ2-3; 13 positions match TRBD2. The CDR3 runs 18 residues. CDR1 and CDR2 (germline): DFQATT, SNEGSKA (reference sequence). Written as DNA, the CDR3 is TGCGGTGCTAGAGTCGAAAAACTAGCGGGAGGGCCCCGAGATACGCAGTATTTT. Translating gives CGARVEKLAGGPRDTQYF.

This clonotype was found a few times. The J gene is TRBJ2-3, the V gene TRBV11-2; D is ambiguous. The ends were cut back, 4 bases at V and 6 bases at J, with 17 bases in the middle. Germline CDR1 reads SGHAT; CDR2 reads FQNNGV. This CDR3 contains 15 residues. CDR3 nucleotide sequence: TGTGCCAGCAGCTCCCCAGCCCCGCCCCTGGATACGCAGTATTTT. Residues: CASSSPAPPLDTQYF.